Detailed here is one TCR beta chain. Generated by immunoSEQ multiplex PCR, the TCRdb table keeps only in-frame clones and is missing some. The repertoire holds about 82,000 clones, with around 94% as singletons. The data were obtained in a study of technical replicates of blood from four donors. Per the germline V gene, CDR1 is MNHEY and CDR2 is SVGAGI. The CDR3 is 16 amino acids. V was pared by 2 bases and J by 0 bases, with 11 bases between. This TCR came from a human donor in good health. The material sequenced was T cells isolated from PBMCs. This chain joins TRBV6-5 and TRBJ2-1, with a tentative D call TRBD2 (5 bases). The CDR3 loop reads CASSYMRASSYNEQFF. DNA of the CDR3: TGTGCCAGCAGTTACATGCGGGCTAGCTCCTACAATGAGCAGTTCTTC.